Presented here are 12 T cell receptor beta chains from one specimen sequenced in a study of T cells in women clearing cervical HPV infection. Clones were sequenced by immunoSEQ multiplex PCR, and TCRdb holds only the in-frame ones, with some missing. The sample includes roughly 18,000 clones. The sample consisted of blood buffy coat. The receptor source for this set is a woman between 18 and 70 years old with a cervical HPV16 infection that either progressed to CIN3+ or cleared (not recorded which).

Details on this clone: The read falls 3 residues short of the CDR3 end, and the missing part is taken from the germline J gene. The J gene is TRBJ2-5, the V gene TRBV29-1, with D maybe TRBD2 (6 bases). Trimming removed 1 base at V and 7 bases at J, with 13 bases between. The CDR3 has 13 residues. Germline CDR1 SQVTM, CDR2 ANQGSEA. Here the CDR3 reads CSVEGEARGTQYF. The CDR3 DNA, read in part, is TGCAGCGTTGAAGGGGAGGCGCGGGGGACC.

A note on this clone: The CDR3 end lies 3 residues beyond the end of the read and is filled in from the germline J gene. The chain couples TRBV18 to TRBJ1-5; D not resolved. V lost 2 bases, J lost 4 bases, and 12 bases lay in between. The germline gives CDR1 KGHSH, CDR2 LQKENI. CDR3 length: 15 amino acids. The CDR3 sequence is CASSPDSRANQPQHF. The CDR3 DNA, read in part, is TGTGCCAGCTCACCAGACTCCCGAGCAAATCAGCCC.

This clone is large by frequency. The read is 3 residues too short to cover the CDR3 end, so that end is filled in from the germline J gene. This rearrangement joins TRBV12-3 or TRBV12-4 to TRBJ2-1; TRBD1 matches 9 bases. V dropped 3 bases and J dropped 4; count of bases not matched to a gene: 7. This CDR3 is built from 16 residues. CDR3 amino acids: CASSFDGQGLYNEQFF. CDR3 DNA (partial): TGTGCCAGCAGTTTCGATGGACAGGGGCTATACAATGAG.

This chain's CDR3 is CSAPGLGIIEQYF. CDR3 bases read: TGCAGTGCTCCGGGACTAGGTATAATCGAG. The rearrangement uses TRBV20-1 and TRBJ2-7, with TRBD2 identical over 8 bases. The read falls 3 residues short of the CDR3 end, and the missing part is taken from the germline J gene. The ends lost 5 bases at V and 6 bases at J; junction bases unmatched: 9. CDR1 is DFQATT, CDR2 SNEGSKA, per germline (reference sequence). There are 13 residues in the CDR3.

CDR3 sequence: CASSPDRGWDEQYF. The sequenced part of the CDR3 DNA is TGTGCCAGCAGTCCGGACAGAGGTTGGGACGAG. This rearrangement joins TRBV13 to TRBJ2-7; D may be TRBD1 (6 bases). The DNA ends 3 residues before the CDR3 does, and the rest of the CDR3 is filled in from the germline J gene. CDR1 and CDR2 (germline): PRHDT, FYEKMQ (reference sequence). This CDR3 has 14 residues. Trimming removed 6 bases at V and 5 bases at J, with 17 bases between. The variable domain in full, with the rest retrieved from reference TRBV13 and TRBJ2-7, is AAGVIQSPRHLIKEKRETATLKCYPIPRHDTVYWYQQGPGQDPQFLISFYEKMQSDKGSIPDRFSAQQFSDYHSELNMSSLELGDSALYFCASSPDRGWDEQYFGPGTRLTVT.

This clone is labeled medium-sized based on frequency. The CDR3 end falls 3 residues outside the read, so it is completed with the germline J gene. V usage is TRBV12-3 or TRBV12-4 and J usage is TRBJ2-7; TRBD1 matches 7 bases. The CDR3 spans 15 residues. With V trimmed by 5 bases and J by 3 bases, 10 bases remained unmatched. The part of the CDR3 DNA that was read is TGTGCCAGCAGTGAACGAGCGGACAGGTACTACGAG. Its translation: CASSERADRYYE. The entire CDR3 is CASSERADRYYEQYF.

As to this clone: The CDR3 end falls 3 residues outside the read, so it is completed with the germline J gene. This rearrangement joins TRBV5-1 to TRBJ2-3; 13 nucleotides align to TRBD2. Losses at the gene ends were 4 bases for V and 4 bases for J; bases not matched to a gene: 6. The CDR3 spans 16 residues. Germline V gene lookup returns CDR1 SGHRS and CDR2 YFSETQ. CDR3 sequence reads: CASSRGLAGAPDTQYF. CDR3 bases read: TGCGCCAGCAGCAGAGGACTAGCGGGGGCCCCAGATACG.

Comments on this clone: The read stops 3 residues short of the end of the CDR3; the missing end is completed from the germline J gene. The V call is TRBV30, the J call TRBJ1-2, with D perhaps TRBD1 (5 bases). Germline values: CDR1 GTSNPN, CDR2 SVGIG (reference sequence). The CDR3 is made up of 18 amino acids. Between the trimmed V and J ends, which lost 0 bases and 0 bases, there was a span of 20 bases. The CDR3 bases that were read are TGTGCCTGGAGTGTAAGGGCCCCCAGCAGGGAAGCTAACTATGGC. Its translation: CAWSVRAPSREANYG. In full, the CDR3 reads CAWSVRAPSREANYGYTF.

Note on this clone: The read ends 3 residues shy of where the CDR3 ends; the end is completed using the germline J gene. This sequence joins TRBV20-1 and TRBJ2-1, with D unclear. The CDR3 sequence is 11 residues long. V lost 3 bases and J 7 bases, leaving 7 bases between the germline ends. Germline V lookup: CDR1 DFQATT, CDR2 SNEGSKA (reference sequence). The part of the CDR3 DNA that was read is TGCAGTGCTAGTCGGTTAAATGAG. The encoded protein is CSASRLNE. The whole CDR3 region reads CSASRLNEQFF.

Note on this clone: The CDR3 goes on 3 residues after the read ends, and that part is filled in from the germline J gene. The V gene is TRBV11-2, the J gene TRBJ1-1; no definite D call. V was shortened by 1 base and J by 0 bases, with 6 bases between the two germline ends. The CDR3 loop spans 14 amino acids. Germline V gene data show CDR1 as SGHAT and CDR2 as FQNNGV. The CDR3 spells CASSLGNMNTEAFF. CDR3 DNA, as far as it was read: TGTGCCAGCAGCTTAGGTAACATGAACACTGAA.

As for this clone: The read ends 3 residues shy of where the CDR3 ends; the end is completed using the germline J gene. V gene TRBV4-2 combines with J gene TRBJ1-6, with D perhaps matching TRBD1 (6 bases). Trimming took off 0 bases at V and 9 bases at J, with 15 bases between the two ends. Germline V gene data show CDR1 as LGHNA and CDR2 as YNFKEQ. The CDR3 consists of 16 residues. The sequenced CDR3 bases are TGTGCCAGCAGCCAAGAGGTAGGGGGGGCCGGTTCACCC. It translates to CASSQEVGGAGSP. In full, the CDR3 reads CASSQEVGGAGSPLHF.

A note on this clone: The read gets to within 3 residues of the CDR3 end, and the germline J gene fills in the rest. The chain is built from TRBV20-1 and TRBJ2-5, with D unclear. CDR3 size: 14 residues. Trimming cost V 7 bases and J 0 bases, with 15 bases left between them. The V gene's germline CDR1 is DFQATT and CDR2 SNEGSKA (reference sequence). The sequenced CDR3 bases are TGCAGTGTACGCCAATGGCGGTACCAAGAGACC. Translation gives CSVRQWRYQET. The full CDR3 protein is CSVRQWRYQETQYF.